The clone carrying this T cell receptor (beta chain) was seen repeatedly, ten times or more. Its antigen is as yet unknown. Researchers amplified the TCR beta CDR3 regions from RNA transcripts. During a first-round RT-PCR of the TCR CDR3, the HTBI primer set was used. Each CDR3 protein gets one entry after TCRdb re-called the multiplex PCR reads with MiXCR. Among about 500,000 distinct CDR3 sequences listed, under 20% were seen once. Trimming removed 4 bases at V and 1 base at J, with 16 bases between. The CDR3 covers 15 residues. Germline V gene sequence: CDR1 DFQATT, CDR2 SNEGSKA (reference sequence). The data stem from a study of T cells in Graves' hyperthyroidism and ophthalmopathy. Findings and limits, study-wide: Most thyroid clonotypes with frequency above 0.001 were detected in blood.

PBMCs were derived from roughly 10 ml fresh peripheral blood. Specimen: blood. The source is a woman under 30 with Graves' ophthalmopathy. V is TRBV20-1 and J is TRBJ1-1; maybe TRBD1 (5 bases). Here the CDR3 reads CSATILGTPNTEAFF. For the CDR3, the DNA is TGCAGTGCTACTATATTAGGGACGCCGAACACTGAAGCTTTCTTT.